The TCR beta chain described here comes from a study of OX40 agonist ivuxolimab in advanced cancers. Study in general: Dose-escalation patients were diagnosed with hepatocellular carcinoma, melanoma, renal cell cancer or head and neck cancer.

Sequencing was performed with immunoSEQ multiplex PCR; in TCRdb, only in-frame clones are kept and a portion is missing. Of some 70,000 clones listed, 91% are singletons. This CDR3 region has 16 residues. Germline V CDR1 and CDR2: LNHNV, YYDKDF (reference sequence). Trimming removed 3 bases at V and 0 bases at J, with 11 bases between. The origin of this receptor is an adult with an advanced solid tumor such as melanoma, head and neck, liver or kidney cancer. V is TRBV15 and J is TRBJ1-4, with D tentatively TRBD1 (5 bases). Sequenced here: CD4+ or CD8+ T cells sorted from blood, sampled in a trial of the OX40 agonist ivuxolimab. The CDR3 nucleotides read TGTGCCACCAGCAGGGGGCCGTCTGCAACTAATGAAAAACTGTTTTTT. It codes for CATSRGPSATNEKLFF.